This passage covers 25 T cell receptor beta chains from one sample sequenced in a study of blood T cells in healthy people across ages (dated by TCRdb to between 2015 and 2017). Library preparation was by 5' RACE. TCRdb lists the instrument as Illumina HiSeq 2500. A second roughly 6 to 11 cycle PCR used a sample-barcoded 5' primer and a J-beta primer mix. TCRdb itself trimmed the public reads at Q25 with fastp, ran MiXCR and retained productive beta chains. Rows are unified per CDR3 protein, each entry keeping the most common DNA and genes. The sample table holds about 1.6 million distinct CDR3 sequences, of which 30% to 40% were seen once. Of the sample, approximately 10% is held by the ten largest clones. Material: blood. These receptors all come from a woman aged 30 to 39 in good health.

In its sample, this clonotype was seen a few times. The chain carries TRBV27 and TRBJ2-1; D is undetermined. Germline V CDR1 and CDR2: MNHEY, SMNVEV (reference sequence). The CDR3 runs to 17 residues. V lost 4 bases and J lost 1, with 17 bases in between. The CDR3 DNA is TGTGCCAGCAGTTCTGGGTCCTTATTCAGTTCCTACAATGAGCAGTTCTTC. This encodes CASSSGSLFSSYNEQFF.

The chain uses TRBV6-5 and TRBJ1-6; unclear D gene. The length of the CDR3 is 17 residues. Trimming removed 3 bases at V and 0 bases at J, with 12 bases between. Germline CDR1 MNHEY, CDR2 SVGAGI. This CDR3 is CASSYSPSSSYNSPLHF. In DNA, the CDR3 is TGTGCCAGCAGTTATTCGCCCTCCAGCTCCTATAATTCACCCCTCCACTTT.

The chain carries TRBV18 and TRBJ1-4; D is perhaps TRBD1 (5 bases). CDR1 and CDR2 (germline): KGHSH, LQKENI. The CDR3 totals 16 residues. Trimming shortened V by 3 bases and J by 7 bases, and 18 bases separated the two germline ends. The CDR3 sequence: CASSPVGGTTVEKLFF. The CDR3 DNA is TGTGCCAGCTCACCCGTAGGAGGGACGACGGTTGAAAAACTGTTTTTT.

This rearrangement joins TRBV12-3 or TRBV12-4 to TRBJ2-1; a possible D gene is TRBD2 (7 bases). This CDR3 contains 15 residues. The V end was cut by 1 base, the J end by 8 bases, with 15 bases between. As DNA, the CDR3 is TGTGCCAGCAGTTTAGGGGGAGGGGGGGTCGATGAGCAGTTCTTC. This translates into CASSLGGGGVDEQFF.

Concerning this clonotype itself: The junction does not match germline at one end; this may be a read error. The genes are TRBV7-9 and TRBJ2-1, with TRBD2 as a possible D gene (6 bases). Germline-derived CDR1 and CDR2 are SEHNR and FQNEAQ (reference sequence). The CDR3 covers 12 residues. The CDR3 sequence is CTSSLAAVEQFF. In DNA form, the CDR3 reads TGTACCAGCAGCTTAGCGGCTGTTGAGCAGTTCTTC.

This clonotype has at least ten counts. CDR3 in amino acids: CASSLRRGASAEQYF. The CDR3 DNA sequence: TGTGCCAGCAGCTTAAGGCGGGGGGCCTCCGCCGAGCAGTACTTC. The V gene is TRBV7-8, the J gene TRBJ2-7; 8 nucleotides agree with TRBD2. The trim removed 2 bases at V and 6 bases at J, leaving 9 bases unmatched. The CDR3 is 15 amino acids. From germline, CDR1 is SGHVS and CDR2 FQNEAQ.

A few counts support this clonotype. The chain employs TRBV20-1 and TRBJ2-5; possible D gene TRBD2, 7 bases. The CDR3 runs 17 residues. CDR1 DFQATT and CDR2 SNEGSKA come from the germline V gene (reference sequence). Trimming removed 1 base at V and 1 base at J, with 19 bases between. The CDR3 DNA is TGCAGTGCTAGAGGAGGGGGGAGGCGGGGGATCCAAGAGACCCAGTACTTC. Its protein product is CSARGGGRRGIQETQYF.

V gene TRBV7-2 combines with J gene TRBJ1-5; 7 nucleotides line up with TRBD1. V lost 4 bases and J lost 2; bases outside the gene matches: 14. CDR3 length equals 18 residues. The germline gives CDR1 SGHTA, CDR2 FQGNSA. The CDR3 bases are TGTGCCAGCAGCTCCCGTGGGACAGTTGCTGTGGGCAATCAGCCCCAGCATTTT. Translation gives CASSSRGTVAVGNQPQHF.

The chain carries TRBV2 and TRBJ1-5, with a possible D match to TRBD1 (6 bases). This CDR3 contains 13 residues. Trimming cost V 8 bases and J 7 bases, with 15 bases left between them. Germline V gene sequence: CDR1 SNHLY, CDR2 FYNNEI. The CDR3 DNA reads as TGTGCCAGCCGGGGGCTTGCAGGGCAGCCCCAGCATTTT. This sequence encodes CASRGLAGQPQHF.

The V call is TRBV12-3 or TRBV12-4, the J call TRBJ1-6; maybe TRBD1 (6 bases). Trimming stripped 7 bases from V and 16 bases from J, with 23 bases between. The CDR3 runs 14 residues. The CDR3 loop reads CASTQQGGVAPLHF. CDR3 bases: TGTGCCAGCACCCAACAGGGAGGAGTTGCCCCGCTCCACTTT.

The table lists this clonotype with a count of one. The V gene is TRBV19, the J gene TRBJ2-5, with D tentatively TRBD2 (6 bases). The CDR3 extends over 14 amino acids. CDR1 and CDR2 (germline): LNHDA, SQIVND (reference sequence). The V gene lost 5 bases and the J gene lost 5 bases, with 15 bases spanning the gap. In DNA form, the CDR3 reads TGTGCCAGTAGTTCCGGGAGCGGCTACGAGACCCAGTACTTC. Translation: CASSSGSGYETQYF.

V usage is TRBV6-6 and J usage is TRBJ2-7; the match to TRBD2 covers 9 bases. Germline trimming cut 4 bases from V and 3 bases from J; bases unmatched to any gene: 13. The germline CDR1 and CDR2 sequences are MNHNY and SVGAGI (reference sequence). The CDR3 has 17 amino acids. The CDR3 is CASSSPALSGSGYEQYF. CDR3 sequence (DNA): TGTGCCAGCAGTTCCCCGGCACTTAGCGGGAGTGGCTACGAGCAGTACTTC.

This clonotype came up a few times. The CDR3 sequence: CASSQDQSGQVYTDTQYF. The CDR3 nucleotides are TGTGCCAGCAGCCAAGATCAGTCAGGGCAGGTCTACACAGATACGCAGTATTTT. This chain links TRBV3-1 with TRBJ2-3; maybe TRBD1 (5 bases). The CDR3 sequence is 18 residues long. Trimming took off 0 bases at V and 2 bases at J, with 18 bases between the two ends. Per germline, CDR1 LGHDT and CDR2 YNNKEL (reference sequence).

The chain combines TRBV5-1 with TRBJ2-1; 8 bases are a match to TRBD1. This CDR3 contains 17 residues. The V segment lost 0 bases and the J segment 0 bases; nucleotides outside the gene matches: 5. In germline, CDR1 is SGHRS, CDR2 YFSETQ. The CDR3 is CASSLGAGTGSYNEQFF. The CDR3 nucleotides read TGCGCCAGCAGCTTGGGAGCCGGGACAGGCTCCTACAATGAGCAGTTCTTC.

This clonotype was seen more than once but under ten times. The rearrangement links TRBV6-1 to TRBJ2-5, with 11 bases lining up with TRBD2. The CDR3 contains 17 residues. Germline V gene data show CDR1 as MNHNS and CDR2 as SASEGT. V shed 3 bases and J 5 bases; nucleotides not matched to a gene: 11. The CDR3 region is CASSETSGEHLRETQYF. For the CDR3, the DNA is TGTGCCAGCAGTGAGACTAGCGGGGAACACCTTCGTGAGACCCAGTACTTC.

The rearrangement uses TRBV4-1 and TRBJ2-7; D unresolved. CDR3 length equals 14 residues. Germline CDR1 MGHRA, CDR2 YSYEKL. V was pared by 1 base and J by 0 bases, with 7 bases between. The CDR3 is CASSQGSFSYEQYF. The CDR3 DNA sequence: TGCGCCAGCAGCCAAGGAAGTTTCTCCTACGAGCAGTACTTC.

In its sample, this clonotype was seen many times. The CDR3: CSATQGRGLQETQYF. CDR3 DNA: TGCAGTGCTACCCAGGGGCGGGGACTCCAAGAGACCCAGTACTTC. The V call is TRBV20-1, the J call TRBJ2-5, with D possibly called TRBD1 or TRBD2 (6 bases each). Germline V CDR1 and CDR2: DFQATT, SNEGSKA (reference sequence). Trimming removed 4 bases at V and 1 base at J, with 16 bases between. The CDR3 contains 15 residues.

The genes are TRBV5-1 and TRBJ2-7, with D possibly TRBD2 on 5 matching bases. V lost 6 bases and J lost 0, with 13 bases in between. CDR1 SGHRS and CDR2 YFSETQ come from the germline V gene. The CDR3 length is 14 residues. CDR3 nucleotide sequence: TGCGCCAGCAAGGCCGGACTCAGCTCCTACGAGCAGTACTTC. It translates to CASKAGLSSYEQYF.

This clonotype was detected a few times. CDR3 residues: CASSEKLRWPYNEQFF. The CDR3 bases are TGTGCCAGCAGTGAAAAACTTCGGTGGCCGTACAATGAGCAGTTCTTC. This chain connects TRBV6-1 to TRBJ2-1, with unresolved D. CDR3 length: 16 amino acids. The V end was cut by 2 bases, the J end by 4 bases, with 15 bases between. CDR1 is MNHNS, CDR2 SASEGT, per germline.

This clonotype was seen a few times. The J gene is TRBJ2-5, the V gene TRBV29-1; TRBD2 is a possible D gene (6 bases). The CDR3 has 14 residues. The germline V gene encodes CDR1 SQVTM and CDR2 ANQGSEA. V gave up 3 bases and J gave up 0 bases, with 11 bases separating them. CDR3 DNA: TGCAGCGTTGAGGCTGGACTAAACCAAGAGACCCAGTACTTC. Its translation is CSVEAGLNQETQYF.

The chain couples TRBV5-4 to TRBJ1-6, with D unclear. Trimming cost V 0 bases and J 6 bases, with 13 bases left between them. The germline V gene has CDR1 SGHNT and CDR2 YYREEE (reference sequence). CDR3 length equals 16 residues. The CDR3 loop is CASSLAGRVPNSPLHF. As DNA, the CDR3 is TGTGCCAGCAGCTTGGCCGGGCGGGTCCCTAATTCACCCCTCCACTTT. The full variable domain, its missing parts supplied by reference TRBV5-4 and TRBJ1-6, is ETGVTQSPTHLIKTRGQQVTLRCSSQSGHNTVSWYQQALGQGPQFIFQYYREEENGRGNFPPRFSGLQFPNYSSELNVNALELDDSALYLCASSLAGRVPNSPLHFGNGTRLTVT.

This clonotype was detected only once. This chain connects TRBV5-1 to TRBJ2-1; tentatively, D is TRBD2 (5 bases). V lost 7 bases and J 8 bases, leaving 22 bases between the germline ends. This CDR3 contains 15 residues. CDR1 and CDR2 (germline): SGHRS, YFSETQ. CDR3 region: CASELAGHRVDEQFF. The CDR3 DNA reads as TGCGCCAGCGAGTTGGCGGGTCACCGGGTGGATGAGCAGTTCTTC. Variable domain in full (rest from reference TRBV5-1 and TRBJ2-1): KAGVTQTPRYLIKTRGQQVTLSCSPISGHRSVSWYQQTPGQGLQFLFEYFSETQRNKGNFPGRFSGRQFSNSRSEMNVSTLELGDSALYLCASELAGHRVDEQFFGPGTRLTVL.

The rearrangement uses TRBV12-3 or TRBV12-4 and TRBJ2-1, with TRBD2 identical over 8 bases. Trimming at V came to 8 bases and at J to 3 bases, leaving 6 bases not matched to a gene. This CDR3 has 14 amino acids. The CDR3: CASVAGRSYNEQFF. CDR3 DNA: TGTGCCAGCGTAGCGGGACGGAGCTACAATGAGCAGTTCTTC.

In this sample, this clonotype turned up many times. The rearrangement links TRBV6-4 to TRBJ1-2, with 10 bases lining up with TRBD1. This CDR3 has 16 amino acids. V lost 6 bases and J lost 6; bases outside the gene matches: 13. From germline, CDR1 is MRHNA and CDR2 SNTAGT. CDR3 bases: TGTGCCAGCAGGCGGGACAGGGGTCCAATTTGTCATGGCTACACCTTC. This gives the protein CASRRDRGPICHGYTF.

There are many counts of this clonotype. The rearrangement links TRBV4-1 to TRBJ2-1; a possible D gene is TRBD2 (5 bases). Germline V gene lookup returns CDR1 MGHRA and CDR2 YSYEKL. V was cut by 0 bases and J by 4 bases, with 13 bases left in between. This CDR3 has 16 amino acids. The DNA for the CDR3 is TGCGCCAGCAGCCAAGATCTCTTGCGGGCGTACAATGAGCAGTTCTTC. It is translated as CASSQDLLRAYNEQFF.